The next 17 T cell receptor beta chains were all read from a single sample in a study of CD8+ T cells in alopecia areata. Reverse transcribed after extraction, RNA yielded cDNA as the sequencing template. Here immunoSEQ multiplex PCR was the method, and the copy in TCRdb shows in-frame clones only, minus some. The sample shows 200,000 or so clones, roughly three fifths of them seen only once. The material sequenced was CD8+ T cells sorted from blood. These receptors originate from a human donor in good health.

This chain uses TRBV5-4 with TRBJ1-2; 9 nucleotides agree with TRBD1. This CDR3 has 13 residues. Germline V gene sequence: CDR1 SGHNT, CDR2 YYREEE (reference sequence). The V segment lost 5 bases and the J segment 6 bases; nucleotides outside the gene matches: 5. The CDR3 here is CASSGQGIDGYTF. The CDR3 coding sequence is TGTGCCAGCAGTGGACAGGGGATAGATGGCTACACCTTC.

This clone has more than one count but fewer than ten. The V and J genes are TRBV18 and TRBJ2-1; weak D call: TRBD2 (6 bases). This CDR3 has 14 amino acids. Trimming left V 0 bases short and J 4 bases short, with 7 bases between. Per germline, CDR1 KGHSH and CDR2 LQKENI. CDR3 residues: CASSPPGGYNEQFF. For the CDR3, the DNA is TGTGCCAGCTCACCACCCGGAGGGTACAATGAGCAGTTCTTC.

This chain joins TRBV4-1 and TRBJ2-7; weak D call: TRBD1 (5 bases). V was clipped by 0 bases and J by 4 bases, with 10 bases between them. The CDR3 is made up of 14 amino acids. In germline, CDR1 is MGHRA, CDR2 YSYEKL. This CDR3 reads CASSQEPRGYEQYF. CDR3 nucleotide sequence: TGCGCCAGCAGCCAAGAGCCTAGGGGTTACGAGCAGTACTTC.

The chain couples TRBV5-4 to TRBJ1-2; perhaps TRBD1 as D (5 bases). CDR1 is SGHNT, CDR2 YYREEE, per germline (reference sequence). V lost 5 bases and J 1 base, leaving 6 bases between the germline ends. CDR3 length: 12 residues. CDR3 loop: CASRGVNYGYTF. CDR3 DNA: TGTGCCAGCAGAGGGGTTAACTATGGCTACACCTTC.

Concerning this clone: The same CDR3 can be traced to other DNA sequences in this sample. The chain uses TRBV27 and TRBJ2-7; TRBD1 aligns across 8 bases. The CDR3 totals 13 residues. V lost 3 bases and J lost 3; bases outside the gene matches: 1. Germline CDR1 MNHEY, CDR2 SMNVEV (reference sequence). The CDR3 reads CASSFGQGYEQYF. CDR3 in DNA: TGTGCCAGCAGTTTTGGACAGGGCTACGAGCAGTACTTC.

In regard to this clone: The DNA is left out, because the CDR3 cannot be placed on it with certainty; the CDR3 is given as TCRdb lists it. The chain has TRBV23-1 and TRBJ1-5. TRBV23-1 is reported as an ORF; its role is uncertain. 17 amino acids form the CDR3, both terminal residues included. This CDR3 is CASSSSGRRYSNQPQHF.

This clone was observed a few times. CDR3 in amino acids: CASSSGYGYTF. The CDR3 region has the DNA TGTGCCAGCAGCAGCGGTTATGGCTACACCTTC. The rearrangement links TRBV7-2 to TRBJ1-2, with D uncertain. CDR3 length: 11 residues. Between the trimmed V and J ends, which lost 5 bases and 5 bases, there was a span of 6 bases. Per the germline V gene, CDR1 is SGHTA and CDR2 is FQGNSA.

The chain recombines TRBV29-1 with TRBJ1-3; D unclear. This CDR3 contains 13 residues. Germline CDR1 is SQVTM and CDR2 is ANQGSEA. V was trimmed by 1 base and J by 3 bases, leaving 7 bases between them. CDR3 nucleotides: TGCAGCGTTGAAGGTAGAGGTGGAAACACCATATATTTT. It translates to CSVEGRGGNTIYF. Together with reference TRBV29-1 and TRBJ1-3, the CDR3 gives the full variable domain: SAVISQKPSRDICQRGTSLTIQCQVDSQVTMMFWYRQQPGQSLTLIATANQGSEATYESGFVIDKFPISRPNLTFSTLTVSNMSPEDSSIYLCSVEGRGGNTIYFGEGSWLTVV.

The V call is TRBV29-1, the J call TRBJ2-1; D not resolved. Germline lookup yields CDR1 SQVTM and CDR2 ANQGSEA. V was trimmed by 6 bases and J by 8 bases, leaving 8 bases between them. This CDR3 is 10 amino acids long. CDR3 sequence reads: CSVTSDEQFF. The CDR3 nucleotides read TGCAGCGTCACCTCCGATGAGCAGTTCTTC.

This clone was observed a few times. The CDR3 here is CASSLNGYQPQHF. In DNA, the CDR3 is TGTGCCAGCAGTTTAAATGGGTATCAGCCCCAGCATTTT. This rearrangement joins TRBV27 to TRBJ1-5; no clear D. V shed 2 bases and J shed 5 bases, with 7 bases lying between them. The CDR3 contains 13 residues. Germline V gene data show CDR1 as MNHEY and CDR2 as SMNVEV (reference sequence).

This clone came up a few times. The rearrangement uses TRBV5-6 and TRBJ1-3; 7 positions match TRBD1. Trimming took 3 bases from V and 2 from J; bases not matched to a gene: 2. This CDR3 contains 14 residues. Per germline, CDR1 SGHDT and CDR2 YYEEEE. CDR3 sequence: CASSWGQPGNTIYF. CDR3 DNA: TGTGCCAGCAGCTGGGGACAGCCTGGAAACACCATATATTTT.

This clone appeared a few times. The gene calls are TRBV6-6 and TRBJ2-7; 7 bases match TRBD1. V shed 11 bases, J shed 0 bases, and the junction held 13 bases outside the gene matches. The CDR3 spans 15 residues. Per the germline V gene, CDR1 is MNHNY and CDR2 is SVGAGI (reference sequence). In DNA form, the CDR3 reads TGTGCCGGCCAAAACCGACAGGGTGGCTCCTACGAGCAGTACTTC. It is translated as CAGQNRQGGSYEQYF.

CDR3 DNA sequence: TGTGCCAGCAGGGCCCGGGGCCCCGGAGAGACCCAGTACTTC. Translation gives CASRARGPGETQYF. This rearrangement joins TRBV6-1 to TRBJ2-5; D might be TRBD1 or TRBD2, each matching 5 bases. This CDR3 has 14 amino acids. With 6 bases removed from V and 4 bases from J, the gap between germline ends came to 15 bases. Germline CDR1 is MNHNS and CDR2 is SASEGT.

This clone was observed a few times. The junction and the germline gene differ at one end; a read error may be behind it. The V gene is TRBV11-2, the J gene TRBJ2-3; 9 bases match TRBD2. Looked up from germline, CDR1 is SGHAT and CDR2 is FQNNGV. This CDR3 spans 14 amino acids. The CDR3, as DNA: TGTGCCAGCAGCCCCGGGACTAGCATAGATACGCAGTATTTT. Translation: CASSPGTSIDTQYF.

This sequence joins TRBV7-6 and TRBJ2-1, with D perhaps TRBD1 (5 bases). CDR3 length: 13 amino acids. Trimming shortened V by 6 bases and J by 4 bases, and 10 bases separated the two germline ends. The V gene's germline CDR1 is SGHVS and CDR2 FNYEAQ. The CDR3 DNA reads TGTGCCAGCAGTAACCGACAGTACAATGAGCAGTTCTTC. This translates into CASSNRQYNEQFF.

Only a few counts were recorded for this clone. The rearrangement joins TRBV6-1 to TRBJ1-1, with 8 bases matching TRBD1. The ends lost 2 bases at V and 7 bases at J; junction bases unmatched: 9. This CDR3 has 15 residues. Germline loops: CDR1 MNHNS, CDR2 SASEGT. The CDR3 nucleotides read TGTGCCAGCAGTGAAAAGGTCAGGGGGCTGGGTGAAGCTTTCTTT. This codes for CASSEKVRGLGEAFF.

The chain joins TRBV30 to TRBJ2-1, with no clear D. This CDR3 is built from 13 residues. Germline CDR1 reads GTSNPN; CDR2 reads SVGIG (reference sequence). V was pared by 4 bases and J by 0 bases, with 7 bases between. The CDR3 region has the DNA TGTGCCTGGATTGGGGACTCCTACAATGAGCAGTTCTTC. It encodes CAWIGDSYNEQFF.